This T cell receptor beta chain was found in a study of human T cells and chemical hapten exposure. TCRdb analysed the RACE reads with MiXCR anew, one entry per CDR3 protein. The sample contains 40,000 to 45,000 distinct CDR3 sequences, about 9.8% of which appear only once. Germline lookup yields CDR1 SGHRS and CDR2 YFSETQ. CDR3 size: 14 residues. Trimming pared 3 bases from V and 0 bases from J, leaving 7 bases between. The time point is: patch test 2, 6 weeks after DPC sensitization. The treatment: therapeutic diphenylcyclopropenone sensitization with weekly scalp DPC. This clonotype was observed at least ten times.

The chain has TRBV5-1 and TRBJ1-5; D remains ambiguous. The source material was whole blood, sampled in connection with sensitization to the hapten diphenylcyclopropenone (DPC). The receptor's source is a woman aged 40 to 50 with alopecia areata. Some clones in this sample may be carry-over from other donors' samples. CDR3 in DNA: TGCGCCAGCAGCTACGACAATAGCAATCAGCCCCAGCATTTT. The encoded protein is CASSYDNSNQPQHF.